This is a list of T cell receptor beta chains from one sample in a study of blood T cell repertoires in COVID-19. Using immunoSEQ multiplex PCR, the repertoire was profiled, and TCRdb retains in-frame clones only, with some absent. The sample holds some 250,000 clones, just over 85% seen once. The sequenced sample was PBMCs or T cells enriched from blood (not recorded which). Receptor source: a man between 18 and 35 years old who had recovered from COVID-19. The CDR3 runs from the conserved cysteine through the conserved F or W. D genes are given only for firm matches. Expanded clones are given a class, and other clones once, few, many or no size at all.

J,D,V,size,DNA,CDR3
TRBJ2-2,TRBD2,TRBV10-3,.,TGTGCCATCGAGGCGGGAGGGCCGAACACCGGGGAGCTGTTTTTT,CAIEAGGPNTGELFF
TRBJ2-1,TRBD2,TRBV30,few,TGTGCCCGCGAGCGGGAGGGTCACAATGAGCAGTTCTTC,CAREREGHNEQFF
TRBJ1-2,.,TRBV2,.,TGTGCCAGCAGGGGGAGAGGATATGGCTACACCTTC,CASRGRGYGYTF
TRBJ2-5,.,TRBV14,.,TGTGCCAGCAGCCAAGAGGCAGGGCGATGGGAGACCCAGTACTTC,CASSQEAGRWETQYF
TRBJ2-4,.,TRBV6-4,.,TGTGCCAGCCCCCATGGAGGGCGAATCGCCAAAAACATTCAGTACTTC,CASPHGGRIAKNIQYF
TRBJ1-2,TRBD1,TRBV15,.,TGTGCCACCAGCATCGACAGGGTCTCCCATGGCTACACCTTC,CATSIDRVSHGYTF
TRBJ1-5,.,TRBV19,.,TGTGCCAGTAGTATTTCGGGTCCCAATCAGCCCCAGCATTTT,CASSISGPNQPQHF
TRBJ2-1,TRBD2,TRBV5-1,.,TGCGCCAGCAGCTCCCCGGGGACTAGCGGGACGAGAGAGCAGTTCTTC,CASSSPGTSGTREQFF
TRBJ1-2,.,TRBV30,once,TGTGCCTGGAGTGTAAGGTTCTTAGGGGGTTCGCGGGGCTACACCTTC,CAWSVRFLGGSRGYTF
TRBJ1-1,.,TRBV19,.,TGTGCCAGTAGTATATGGGGGCTAATGAACACTGAAGCTTTCTTT,CASSIWGLMNTEAFF